This record looks at one T cell receptor (beta chain) sequence and its context. What it binds is unknown. The CDR3 extends over 13 amino acids. Germline CDR1 is SGHVS and CDR2 is FNYEAQ. The V gene lost 4 bases and the J gene lost 0 bases, with 6 bases spanning the gap. This entry belongs to a study of PD-1 blockade in classical Hodgkin lymphoma. The overall study: Every 2 weeks, patients got 3 mg/kg intravenous nivolumab. Broader study findings: Reasons behind the repertoire differences stay unclear, perhaps disease activity or earlier therapy. Diversity in CD4+ TCRs, unlike that measured in CD8+ TCRs, had risen significantly by C4D1.

Every one of the patients relapsed after autologous stem cell transplantation (brentuximab vedotin exposure was variable). Sequenced by immunoSEQ multiplex PCR; TCRdb stores in-frame clones only, minus some. The table includes 20,000 to 30,000 clones, roughly three quarters detected once. Sequencing used peripheral blood mononuclear cells (PBMCs), obtained at baseline. V is TRBV7-6 and J is TRBJ1-1; no firm D call. This receptor was obtained from a human donor with classical Hodgkin lymphoma. Here the CDR3 DNA reads TGTGCCAGCAGCTCCCTGATGAACACTGAAGCTTTCTTT. As protein: CASSSLMNTEAFF.